The 16 T cell receptor beta chains below all came from one sample that was sequenced in a study of T cell repertoires in cytomegalovirus infection. No antigen is known for these receptors. From the reads, TCRdb called clonotypes with MiXCR, one entry per CDR3 protein. The sample carries roughly 860,000 distinct CDR3 sequences, 32% recorded once. The sample in question was cultured CD8+ T cells from PBMCs, obtained from culture after CMV antigen stimulation. These receptors were taken from a human donor in good health (CMV status not recorded). Some clones in this sample may be carry-over from other donors' samples.

As to this clonotype: The junction differs from germline at one of its ends, possibly a read error. This chain links TRBV7-7 with TRBJ1-1; D possibly corresponds to TRBD1 (6 bases). Germline V gives CDR1 SSHAT, CDR2 FNYEAQ (reference sequence). The CDR3 has 17 residues. The CDR3 DNA reads TGTGCTAGCAGCCTGTATGTGGGGGGGCCGGTGGACACTGAAGCTTTCTTT. Its protein product is CASSLYVGGPVDTEAFF.

About this clonotype: Because the CDR3's place on the DNA is in doubt, the DNA is left out and the CDR3 is given as listed by TCRdb. The V and J genes are TRBV5-1 and TRBJ2-1; the table gives TRBD1 as D, unverified against the DNA. In germline, CDR1 is SGHRS, CDR2 YFSETQ. The CDR3 is 23 residues long, ends included. The CDR3 reads CASRGKAPSYNEQFFGPGTLWFF.

This clonotype appeared a few times. CDR3 protein: CASRPSSRSRMNTEAFF. For the CDR3, the DNA is TGTGCCAGTAGACCCAGTTCAAGGAGTCGGATGAACACTGAAGCTTTCTTT. The V and J genes are TRBV19 and TRBJ1-1, with unresolved D. The V end lost 6 bases, the J end lost 0 bases, and 20 bases lay between the germline ends. Germline V gene sequence: CDR1 LNHDA, CDR2 SQIVND (reference sequence). This CDR3 comprises 17 residues. The variable domain in full, with the rest retrieved from reference TRBV19 and TRBJ1-1, is DGGITQSPKYLFRKEGQNVTLSCEQNLNHDAMYWYRQDPGQGLRLIYYSQIVNDFQKGDIAEGYSVSREKKESFPLTVTSAQKNPTAFYLCASRPSSRSRMNTEAFFGQGTRLTVV.

CDR3 residues: CSVEDLYRDRTDPGTQYF. The CDR3 DNA reads as TGCAGCGTTGAAGATCTGTATCGGGACAGGACCGACCCTGGGACCCAGTACTTC. This rearrangement joins TRBV29-1 to TRBJ2-5, with 8 bases matching TRBD1. Germline V CDR1 and CDR2: SQVTM, ANQGSEA. The CDR3 contains 18 residues. V lost 0 bases and J lost 7; bases outside the gene matches: 19.

The CDR3 nucleotides are TGTGCCAGCAGTTTAGCAGTATATAATTCACCCCTCCACTTT. This gives the protein CASSLAVYNSPLHF. The rearrangement uses TRBV27 and TRBJ1-6; D gene unclear. The V gene's germline CDR1 is MNHEY and CDR2 SMNVEV (reference sequence). The germline V and J ends were trimmed by 2 bases and 4 bases, with 6 bases remaining between them. This CDR3 has 14 amino acids.

This rearrangement joins TRBV11-2 to TRBJ2-3; 9 bases align to TRBD2. The germline V gene encodes CDR1 SGHAT and CDR2 FQNNGV. The CDR3 contains 16 residues. V was clipped by 5 bases and J by 4 bases; unmatched bases: 10. The CDR3 loop reads CASSPFGGGGADTQYF. In DNA form, the CDR3 reads TGTGCCAGCAGCCCCTTCGGCGGGGGGGGTGCAGATACGCAGTATTTT.

This sequence joins TRBV6-1 and TRBJ1-2; 7 bases agree with TRBD1. This CDR3 spans 14 amino acids. From germline, CDR1 is MNHNS and CDR2 SASEGT. The junction had 5 bases not matched to a gene; V was cut back by 0 bases and J by 7 bases. CDR3 in amino acids: CASSEATGVSGYTF. CDR3 sequence (DNA): TGTGCCAGCAGTGAAGCAACAGGGGTCTCTGGCTACACCTTC.

This clonotype was found a few times. V usage is TRBV7-6 and J usage is TRBJ2-1; a possible D gene is TRBD1 (6 bases). Germline lookup yields CDR1 SGHVS and CDR2 FNYEAQ. This CDR3 is 14 amino acids long. The V end was cut by 1 base, the J end by 7 bases, with 11 bases between. CDR3 protein: CASSLEQGWNEQFF. The DNA of the CDR3 is TGTGCCAGCAGCTTAGAACAGGGTTGGAATGAGCAGTTCTTC.

This clonotype was observed many times. The CDR3 is CASSLDHSGNTEAFF. CDR3 coding DNA: TGTGCCAGCAGCTTAGATCACAGCGGGAACACTGAAGCTTTCTTT. The J gene is TRBJ1-1, the V gene TRBV7-6; D not certain. The V end was cut by 1 base, the J end by 1 base, with 10 bases between. Per the germline V gene, CDR1 is SGHVS and CDR2 is FNYEAQ. This CDR3 is built from 15 residues.

V is TRBV6-5 and J is TRBJ2-1; D perhaps matches TRBD2 (6 bases). The V gene's germline CDR1 is MNHEY and CDR2 SVGAGI. The CDR3 sequence is 16 residues long. Trimming cost V 5 bases and J 0 bases, with 14 bases left between them. This chain's CDR3 is CASSMPGLVSYNEQFF. CDR3 in DNA: TGTGCCAGCAGTATGCCGGGACTGGTCTCCTACAATGAGCAGTTCTTC.

J is TRBJ1-1 and V is TRBV19, with 8 positions matching TRBD1. The length of the CDR3 is 19 residues. Per germline, CDR1 LNHDA and CDR2 SQIVND (reference sequence). V lost 5 bases, J lost 3 bases, and 20 bases stayed unmatched. CDR3 loop: CASSDAGGDFHVRDTEAFF. The DNA for the CDR3 is TGTGCCAGTAGTGATGCAGGGGGCGATTTTCACGTACGGGACACTGAAGCTTTCTTT.

To note about this clonotype: One end of the junction fails to match germline, which may point to a read error. V usage is TRBV14 and J usage is TRBJ2-2, with D unresolved. The CDR3 length is 15 residues. Germline V gives CDR1 SGHDN, CDR2 FVKESK. The CDR3 coding sequence is TGTGCCGGCAGCCAAGATTGGTGGACCACCGGGGAGCTGTTTTTT. Protein product: CAGSQDWWTTGELFF.

The CDR3 nucleotides are TGTGCCAGCAGTGAAGGAAATAGCGGGTACTCCTACGAGCAGTACTTC. The encoded protein is CASSEGNSGYSYEQYF. This sequence joins TRBV2 and TRBJ2-7; 7 bases match TRBD2. This CDR3 has 16 amino acids. The trim removed 1 base at V and 0 bases at J, leaving 6 bases unmatched. CDR1 is SNHLY and CDR2 is FYNNEI in the germline V gene.

This clonotype appeared a single time. A much larger clone differs from this one at a single base, so this may be a read error. The rearrangement joins TRBV13 to TRBJ1-2, with TRBD1 matching 11 bases. CDR3 length: 14 amino acids. The germline V gene has CDR1 PRHDT and CDR2 FYEKMQ (reference sequence). CDR3 region: CANSLWTGGHGYTF. DNA of the CDR3: TGTGCCAACAGCTTATGGACAGGGGGCCATGGCTACACCTTC.

This rearrangement joins TRBV12-3 or TRBV12-4 to TRBJ2-3, with TRBD1 identical over 7 bases. Trimming at V came to 2 bases and at J to 0 bases, leaving 5 bases not matched to a gene. The CDR3 extends over 16 amino acids. DNA of the CDR3: TGTGCCAGCAGTTTAAAGGGGGCCCTTAGCACAGATACGCAGTATTTT. Protein: CASSLKGALSTDTQYF.

Many counts were recorded for this clonotype. V gene TRBV7-6 combines with J gene TRBJ2-5, with TRBD2 identical over 12 bases. Germline assignment: CDR1 SGHVS and CDR2 FNYEAQ. Trimming at V came to 3 bases and at J to 4 bases, leaving 9 bases not matched to a gene. This CDR3 is 17 amino acids long. DNA of the CDR3: TGTGCCAGCAGCTTGGCCCGGACTAGCGGGGTGGGAGAGACCCAGTACTTC. Its translation: CASSLARTSGVGETQYF.